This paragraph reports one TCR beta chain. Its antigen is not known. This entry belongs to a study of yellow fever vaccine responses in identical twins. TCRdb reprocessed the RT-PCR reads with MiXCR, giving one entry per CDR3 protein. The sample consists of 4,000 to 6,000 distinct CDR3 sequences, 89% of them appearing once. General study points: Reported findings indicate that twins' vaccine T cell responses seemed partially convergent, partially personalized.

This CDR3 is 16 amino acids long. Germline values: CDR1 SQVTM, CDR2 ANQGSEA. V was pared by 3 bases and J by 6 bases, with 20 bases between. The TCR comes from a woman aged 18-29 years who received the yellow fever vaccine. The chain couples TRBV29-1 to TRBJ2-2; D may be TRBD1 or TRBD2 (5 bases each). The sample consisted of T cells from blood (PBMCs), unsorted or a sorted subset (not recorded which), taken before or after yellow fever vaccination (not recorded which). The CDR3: CSVEFVQGAMAGELFF. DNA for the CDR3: TGCAGCGTTGAGTTCGTGCAGGGAGCAATGGCCGGGGAGCTGTTTTTT.